These 23 T cell receptor beta chains were all obtained from the same sample, sequenced in a study of T cells in Graves' hyperthyroidism and ophthalmopathy. Amplification of TCR beta CDR3 regions used RNA as the template. The HTBI set primed first-round TCR CDR3 RT-PCR. A single record per CDR3 protein comes from TCRdb applying MiXCR to the multiplex PCR reads. This sample carries 550,000 to 700,000 distinct CDR3 sequences, under 15% of them seen once, and the ten largest clones take around 4.5%. Input material: blood. Every receptor here comes from a woman aged 40-49 years with Graves' ophthalmopathy.

This rearrangement joins TRBV11-2 to TRBJ1-2; D is possibly TRBD1 (5 bases). This CDR3 has 14 amino acids. Deletions cut 1 base from V and 5 bases from J, with 11 bases between. Per the germline V gene, CDR1 is SGHAT and CDR2 is FQNNGV. Written as DNA, the CDR3 is TGTGCCAGCAGCTTAGCCCCTTCAGGGTATGGCTACACCTTC. It translates to CASSLAPSGYGYTF.

This clonotype was recorded at least ten times. The J gene is TRBJ2-5, the V gene TRBV12-3 or TRBV12-4; D remains ambiguous. CDR3 length: 16 amino acids. V was pared by 5 bases and J by 4 bases, with 20 bases between. The CDR3 is CASSPPRTGMRETQYF. CDR3 DNA sequence: TGTGCCAGCAGTCCTCCCCGCACCGGAATGAGAGAGACCCAGTACTTC.

This clonotype was observed a few times. The chain has TRBV11-1 and TRBJ2-7, with TRBD1 matching 9 bases. V was pared by 4 bases and J by 2 bases, with 9 bases of the junction left unmatched. This CDR3 spans 16 amino acids. Germline CDR1 and CDR2: SGHAT and FQDESV (reference sequence). In nucleotides, the CDR3 is TGTGCCAGCAGCTCCACCCGGGGGACAGGGACCTACGAGCAGTACTTC. Amino acids: CASSSTRGTGTYEQYF.

This clonotype was seen ten or more times. The chain uses TRBV4-2 and TRBJ2-7, with D possibly matching TRBD2 (5 bases). V lost 0 bases and J lost 3, with 12 bases in between. This CDR3 region has 15 residues. Germline CDR1 reads LGHNA; CDR2 reads YNFKEQ. This chain's CDR3 is CASSQESRANYEQYF. The CDR3 DNA is TGTGCCAGCAGCCAAGAATCGCGGGCGAACTACGAGCAGTACTTC.

A few counts support this clonotype. J is TRBJ2-7 and V is TRBV7-9, with 9 bases fitting TRBD2. Germline CDR1 and CDR2: SEHNR and FQNEAQ (reference sequence). The CDR3 is 15 amino acids. Germline trimming cut 1 base from V and 3 bases from J; bases unmatched to any gene: 4. CDR3 bases: TGTGCCAGCAGCTTAGTTCCAGCGGGAGGCTACGAGCAGTACTTC. It is translated as CASSLVPAGGYEQYF. The variable domain in full, completed from reference TRBV7-9 and TRBJ2-7, reads DTGVSQNPRHKITKRGQNVTFRCDPISEHNRLYWYRQTLGQGPEFLTYFQNEAQLEKSRLLSDRFSAERPKGSFSTLEIQRTEQGDSAMYLCASSLVPAGGYEQYFGPGTRLTVT.

Ten or more counts support this clonotype. The rearrangement links TRBV19 to TRBJ2-2; D remains ambiguous. V was clipped by 5 bases and J by 6 bases, with 22 bases between them. The CDR3 totals 17 residues. From germline, CDR1 is LNHDA and CDR2 SQIVND (reference sequence). DNA of the CDR3: TGTGCCAGTAGTGCCCCCGGCAGCCGAACCTCTCCCGGGGAGCTGTTTTTT. Its protein is CASSAPGSRTSPGELFF.

The chain is built from TRBV2 and TRBJ2-2; 9 bases align to TRBD2. V gave up 8 bases and J gave up 4 bases; unmatched junction bases: 8. The CDR3 has 15 residues. Germline CDR1 SNHLY, CDR2 FYNNEI. CDR3 region: CASGRTSVVTGELFF. The CDR3 nucleotides are TGTGCCAGCGGCAGGACTAGCGTTGTCACCGGGGAGCTGTTTTTT.

This chain links TRBV11-1 with TRBJ1-1; tentatively, D is TRBD1 (5 bases). The CDR3 has 13 residues. Trimming pared 3 bases from V and 4 bases from J, leaving 9 bases between. CDR1 and CDR2 from the germline V gene are SGHAT and FQDESV (reference sequence). As DNA, the CDR3 is TGTGCCAGCAGCTTGGGGGTTCCCACTGAAGCTTTCTTT. Residues: CASSLGVPTEAFF.

The chain uses TRBV6-1 and TRBJ2-5; D unclear. The CDR3 runs 11 residues. Trimming removed 8 bases from V and 5 bases from J, with 9 bases in between. CDR1 and CDR2 (germline): MNHNS, SASEGT. CDR3 DNA: TGTGCCAGCGAATCCGTGGAGACCCAGTACTTC. Its protein product is CASESVETQYF.

This clonotype was seen repeatedly, ten times or more. The chain recombines TRBV5-1 with TRBJ2-2; TRBD1 might be the D (5 bases). Germline CDR1 and CDR2: SGHRS and YFSETQ. CDR3 length: 14 amino acids. V lost 4 bases, J lost 3 bases, and 10 bases lay in between. The CDR3 here is CASSLLTDTGELFF. CDR3 nucleotides: TGCGCCAGCAGCCTCCTGACAGACACCGGGGAGCTGTTTTTT.

This clonotype was recorded many times. The CDR3 bases are TGTGCCAGCGGACGGGGGGACACTGAAGCTTTCTTT. This encodes CASGRGDTEAFF. V gene TRBV25-1 combines with J gene TRBJ1-1, with D tentatively TRBD1 (5 bases). Trimming removed 8 bases at V and 3 bases at J, with 10 bases between. The CDR3 runs 12 residues. In germline, CDR1 is MGHDK, CDR2 SYGVNS. Variable domain in full (rest from reference TRBV25-1 and TRBJ1-1): EADIYQTPRYLVIGTGKKITLECSQTMGHDKMYWYQQDPGMELHLIHYSYGVNSTEKGDLSSESTVSRIRTEHFPLTLESARPSHTSQYLCASGRGDTEAFFGQGTRLTVV.

Ten or more counts support this clonotype. The chain is built from TRBV7-3 and TRBJ1-1; maybe TRBD1 (5 bases). Trimming left V 0 bases short and J 7 bases short, with 12 bases between. Per the germline V gene, CDR1 is SGHTA and CDR2 is FQGTGA. The CDR3 totals 14 residues. The CDR3 sequence: CASSLTGVRDEAFF. The CDR3 region has the DNA TGTGCCAGCAGCTTAACGGGGGTCAGGGATGAAGCTTTCTTT.

This clonotype has at least ten counts. The J gene is TRBJ2-7, the V gene TRBV6-5; D unresolved. Germline V CDR1 and CDR2: MNHEY, SVGAGI. CDR3 length: 11 residues. Trimming removed 7 bases from V and 4 bases from J, with 8 bases in between. CDR3 residues: CASIIGYEQYF. The DNA of the CDR3 is TGTGCCAGCATTATAGGATACGAGCAGTACTTC.

The genes are TRBV20-1 and TRBJ1-1, with a weak D call TRBD1 (6 bases). Germline values: CDR1 DFQATT, CDR2 SNEGSKA (reference sequence). Trimming removed 5 bases from V and 1 base from J, with 11 bases in between. This CDR3 contains 13 residues. This CDR3 is CSALGHENTEAFF. CDR3 bases: TGCAGTGCTTTGGGACATGAGAACACTGAAGCTTTCTTT.

This clonotype was observed at least ten times. The V gene is TRBV12-3 or TRBV12-4, the J gene TRBJ1-5; D not certain. The CDR3 has 13 residues. V lost 1 base to trimming and J lost 2 bases, with 3 bases between them. CDR3 DNA sequence: TGTGCCAGCAGTTTAGATCGCAATCAGCCCCAGCATTTT. Amino acid sequence: CASSLDRNQPQHF.

As regards this clonotype: An end of the junction differs from the germline gene, which may be a read error. The J gene is TRBJ2-2, the V gene TRBV27, with 10 bases identical to TRBD2. The germline V gene encodes CDR1 MNHEY and CDR2 SMNVEV (reference sequence). This CDR3 spans 18 amino acids. This CDR3 is CAGSLKASGRVGTGELFF. The CDR3 DNA reads TGTGCCGGCAGTTTAAAGGCTAGCGGGAGAGTGGGCACCGGGGAGCTGTTTTTT.

The V and J genes are TRBV2 and TRBJ2-7, with 10 bases aligning to TRBD2. The CDR3 spans 16 residues. Per the germline V gene, CDR1 is SNHLY and CDR2 is FYNNEI. The V gene end was trimmed by 4 bases and the J gene end by 0 bases; junction bases not matched to a gene: 6. The CDR3 nucleotides are TGTGCCAGCAGTGGAGTAGGACTAGCGGACTCCTACGAGCAGTACTTC. Its protein product is CASSGVGLADSYEQYF.

This clonotype was seen more than once but under ten times. In nucleotides, the CDR3 is TGCAGCGTTGGTACCTGGTCGGAAGCCAAAAACATTCAGTACTTC. It is translated as CSVGTWSEAKNIQYF. V gene TRBV29-1 combines with J gene TRBJ2-4; no clear D gene. The CDR3 has 15 amino acids. Trimming took off 4 bases at V and 0 bases at J, with 13 bases between the two ends. Germline CDR1 SQVTM, CDR2 ANQGSEA. The full variable domain, its missing parts supplied by reference TRBV29-1 and TRBJ2-4, is SAVISQKPSRDICQRGTSLTIQCQVDSQVTMMFWYRQQPGQSLTLIATANQGSEATYESGFVIDKFPISRPNLTFSTLTVSNMSPEDSSIYLCSVGTWSEAKNIQYFGAGTRLSVL.

This clonotype occurred many times. The V gene is TRBV2, the J gene TRBJ2-5; perhaps D is TRBD1 or TRBD2 (5 bases each). From germline, CDR1 is SNHLY and CDR2 FYNNEI. V dropped 7 bases and J dropped 10 bases, with 19 bases sitting between them. The CDR3 length is 13 residues. This CDR3 reads CASMPGRVDGQYF. CDR3 in DNA: TGTGCCAGCATGCCGGGACGAGTGGATGGCCAGTACTTC. The full variable domain, completed using reference TRBV2 and TRBJ2-5, is EPEVTQTPSHQVTQMGQEVILRCVPISNHLYFYWYRQILGQKVEFLVSFYNNEISEKSEIFDDQFSVERPDGSNFTLKIRSTKLEDSAMYFCASMPGRVDGQYFGPGTRLLVL.

This clonotype was observed at least ten times. This chain links TRBV6-1 with TRBJ1-5; D is unclear. CDR3 length equals 15 residues. Germline CDR1 is MNHNS and CDR2 is SASEGT. Deletions cut 5 bases from V and 6 bases from J, with 17 bases between. The CDR3 DNA reads TGTGCCAGCAGTCCCGGGCTCCGGTGGGTTCAGCCCCAGCATTTT. The encoded protein is CASSPGLRWVQPQHF.

This clonotype appeared a few times. DNA for the CDR3: TGTGCCAGCAGTCCCCCGGAGGGGGAGCTGTTTTTT. Protein product: CASSPPEGELFF. V and J are TRBV12-3 or TRBV12-4 and TRBJ2-2; the D is unclear. This CDR3 is built from 12 residues. V was shortened by 5 bases and J by 8 bases, with 9 bases between the two germline ends.

This chain links TRBV28 with TRBJ2-7; D perhaps matches TRBD1 (5 bases). This CDR3 comprises 13 residues. Germline V gives CDR1 MDHEN, CDR2 SYDVKM. Trimming shortened V by 7 bases and J by 5 bases, and 15 bases separated the two germline ends. In nucleotides, the CDR3 is TGTGCCAGCACCAATAGGGGTGTGCACGAGCAGTACTTC. It is translated as CASTNRGVHEQYF. The full variable domain, rest sourced from reference TRBV28 and TRBJ2-7, is DVKVTQSSRYLVKRTGEKVFLECVQDMDHENMFWYRQDPGLGLRLIYFSYDVKMKEKGDIPEGYSVSREKKERFSLILESASTNQTSMYLCASTNRGVHEQYFGPGTRLTVT.

This clonotype occurred a few times. This chain links TRBV6-2 or TRBV6-3 with TRBJ1-5; tentatively, D is TRBD1 (5 bases). The V and J ends lost 3 bases and 6 bases respectively, with 12 bases between them. Germline CDR1 and CDR2: MNHEY and SVGEGT. CDR3 length: 14 residues. The CDR3 here is CASSYLGDPQPQHF. The CDR3 nucleotides are TGTGCCAGCAGTTATTTAGGGGACCCTCAGCCCCAGCATTTT.